This T cell receptor beta chain is from a study of shared clonotypes between healthy human individuals. General study points: Generation probabilities of non-shared clonotypes were lower (relative to those shared by all four donors). Larger estimated richness was generally seen in naive subsets than in memory subsets.

CDR1 and CDR2 (germline): SEHNR, FQNEAQ (reference sequence). This CDR3 is 16 amino acids long. V lost 3 bases and J 4 bases, leaving 15 bases between the germline ends. A remark on this clone: Its antigen is not identified.

The sorted-subset replicate PCRs were given roughly 190 ng DNA, which is 30,000 or so T cell genomes. Only in-frame clones appear in the TCRdb table, and some are missing; sequencing was by immunoSEQ multiplex PCR. Among around 690,000 clones listed, about nine tenths were seen once. This sequence originates from a man aged 18 to 35 in good health. Some clones in this sample may be carry-over from other donors' samples. Sequences were obtained from memory CD8+ T cells from PBMCs. As to subset: CD45RO+ cells pooled with CCR7-negative TemRA cells. V is TRBV7-9 and J is TRBJ1-4, with D perhaps TRBD1 (5 bases). This CDR3 is CASSFNLWQGNEKLFF. Written as DNA, the CDR3 is TGTGCCAGCAGCTTTAACCTGTGGCAGGGTAATGAAAAACTGTTTTTT. The variable domain in full, with the rest retrieved from reference TRBV7-9 and TRBJ1-4, is DTGVSQNPRHKITKRGQNVTFRCDPISEHNRLYWYRQTLGQGPEFLTYFQNEAQLEKSRLLSDRFSAERPKGSFSTLEIQRTEQGDSAMYLCASSFNLWQGNEKLFFGSGTQLSVL.